This entry lists 5 T cell receptor beta chains sequenced from one sample in a study of cytomegalovirus exposure and HLA in healthy donors. 60 Vbeta and 13 Jbeta primers were used in PCR. The repertoire was sequenced with immunoSEQ multiplex PCR; TCRdb's copy has only in-frame clones and lacks some. The profile covers approximately 150,000 clones, with approximately 85% appearing a single time and about 10% taken by the ten largest. The sequencing sample was made of PBMCs. These receptors came from a man aged 50 to 59 in good health and CMV-seropositive.

This CDR3 is CASSSMTGGGTDTQYF. The CDR3 nucleotides read TGTGCCAGCAGCTCCATGACAGGGGGTGGGACAGATACGCAGTATTTT. The gene calls are TRBV11-2 and TRBJ2-3, with 9 nucleotides matching TRBD1. Germline assignment: CDR1 SGHAT and CDR2 FQNNGV. Trimming took 4 bases from V and 3 from J; bases not matched to a gene: 8. The length of the CDR3 is 16 residues.

This chain joins TRBV30 and TRBJ2-5, with D tentatively TRBD1 (5 bases). The CDR3 totals 15 residues. V shed 0 bases and J shed 3 bases, with 14 bases lying between them. Germline CDR1 reads GTSNPN; CDR2 reads SVGIG (reference sequence). The CDR3 is CAWSVGVGLKETQYF. As DNA, the CDR3 is TGTGCCTGGAGTGTAGGGGTGGGCTTAAAAGAGACCCAGTACTTC.

The chain combines TRBV30 with TRBJ2-7, with 7 bases lining up with TRBD1. Germline CDR1 is GTSNPN and CDR2 is SVGIG (reference sequence). The CDR3 has 12 residues. The V gene end was trimmed by 0 bases and the J gene end by 6 bases; junction bases not matched to a gene: 2. In DNA, the CDR3 is TGTGCCTGGAGTGTCCAGGGGGTCGAGCAGTACTTC. It is translated as CAWSVQGVEQYF.

The rearrangement links TRBV10-3 to TRBJ2-5, with D possibly TRBD1 on 5 matching bases. The germline V gene encodes CDR1 ENHRY and CDR2 SYGVKD. With 0 bases removed from V and 1 base from J, the gap between germline ends came to 12 bases. This CDR3 has 16 residues. The CDR3 loop is CAISESLGQLQETQYF. CDR3 sequence (DNA): TGTGCCATCAGTGAGTCGCTCGGACAACTCCAAGAGACCCAGTACTTC.

J is TRBJ2-1 and V is TRBV30, with a tentative D call TRBD2 (7 bases). The V and J ends lost 5 bases and 7 bases respectively, with 21 bases between them. The CDR3 sequence is 15 residues long. Germline CDR1 GTSNPN, CDR2 SVGIG (reference sequence). The CDR3 protein is CAWAGLVGGPNEQFF. As DNA, the CDR3 is TGTGCCTGGGCAGGGCTAGTGGGGGGGCCGAATGAGCAGTTCTTC.